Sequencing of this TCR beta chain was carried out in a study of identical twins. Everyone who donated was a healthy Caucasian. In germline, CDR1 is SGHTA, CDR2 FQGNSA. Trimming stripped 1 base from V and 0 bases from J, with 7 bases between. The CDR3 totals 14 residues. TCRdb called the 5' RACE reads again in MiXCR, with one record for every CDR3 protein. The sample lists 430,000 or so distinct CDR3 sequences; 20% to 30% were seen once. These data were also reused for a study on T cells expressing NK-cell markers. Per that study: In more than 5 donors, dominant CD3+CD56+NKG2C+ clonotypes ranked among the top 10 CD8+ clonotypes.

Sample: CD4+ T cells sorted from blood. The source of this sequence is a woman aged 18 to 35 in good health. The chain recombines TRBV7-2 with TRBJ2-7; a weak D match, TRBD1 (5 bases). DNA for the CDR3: TGTGCCAGCAGCTTAGTAGGACACTCCTACGAGCAGTACTTC. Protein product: CASSLVGHSYEQYF.